The 21 T cell receptor beta chains in this list originate from one sample, sequenced in a study of blood T cell repertoires in COVID-19. Assay: immunoSEQ multiplex PCR; the TCRdb copy retains only in-frame clones and omits some. Of 240,000 or so clones listed, 82% are singletons. The sequenced material came from peripheral blood. The receptors here all came from a woman aged 60-75 years with active or convalescent COVID-19.

The chain carries TRBV6-2 or TRBV6-3 and TRBJ2-7; 12 bases align to TRBD2. Germline V gene data show CDR1 as MNHEY and CDR2 as SVGEGT. The CDR3 is 15 amino acids. With V trimmed by 6 bases and J by 3 bases, 6 bases remained unmatched. The CDR3 bases are TGTGCCAGCAGGCCTAGCGGGGGGGCCAACTACGAGCAGTACTTC. The encoded protein is CASRPSGGANYEQYF.

This sequence joins TRBV19 and TRBJ2-5; D is unresolved. This CDR3 comprises 12 residues. Trimming cost V 6 bases and J 4 bases, with 9 bases left between them. CDR1 is LNHDA and CDR2 is SQIVND in the germline V gene (reference sequence). In DNA form, the CDR3 reads TGTGCCAGTAGCGGAGCGCGAGAGACCCAGTACTTC. Its protein is CASSGARETQYF. The variable domain in full, with the rest retrieved from reference TRBV19 and TRBJ2-5, is DGGITQSPKYLFRKEGQNVTLSCEQNLNHDAMYWYRQDPGQGLRLIYYSQIVNDFQKGDIAEGYSVSREKKESFPLTVTSAQKNPTAFYLCASSGARETQYFGPGTRLLVL.

In the case of this clone: At one of its ends the junction is not consistent with the germline gene, which may arise from a read error. This chain links TRBV7-7 with TRBJ2-3; 8 nucleotides match TRBD2. The germline gives CDR1 SSHAT, CDR2 FNYEAQ (reference sequence). This CDR3 spans 18 amino acids. This chain's CDR3 is CASSLGAGGFPSTDTQYF. CDR3 sequence (DNA): TGTGCTAGCAGCTTAGGGGCGGGGGGCTTCCCTAGCACAGATACGCAGTATTTT.

The chain carries TRBV2 and TRBJ2-7; TRBD2 matches at 9 bases. This CDR3 has 12 amino acids. CDR1 SNHLY and CDR2 FYNNEI come from the germline V gene. With 8 bases clipped from V and 4 bases from J, the junction kept 3 bases outside the gene matches. DNA for the CDR3: TGTGCCAGCGGGACTAGCCTGTACGAGCAGTACTTC. Its translation is CASGTSLYEQYF.

V usage is TRBV4-1 and J usage is TRBJ1-2, with D hard to call. V dropped 0 bases and J dropped 4 bases, with 6 bases sitting between them. The CDR3 has 13 residues. Germline V CDR1 and CDR2: MGHRA, YSYEKL. The CDR3 sequence is CASSQDPSYGYTF. DNA for the CDR3: TGCGCCAGCAGCCAAGATCCCTCCTATGGCTACACCTTC.

This clone was found once. The chain uses TRBV5-1 and TRBJ2-3, with a possible D match to TRBD2 (6 bases). Trimming cost V 4 bases and J 4 bases, with 10 bases left between them. Per germline, CDR1 SGHRS and CDR2 YFSETQ. The CDR3 is 13 residues long. The CDR3 DNA reads as TGCGCCAGCAGCCCGGAGGGCCCAGATACGCAGTATTTT. This codes for CASSPEGPDTQYF.

V and J are TRBV6-1 and TRBJ2-3, with TRBD2 identical over 7 bases. CDR1 is MNHNS, CDR2 SASEGT, per germline. The trim removed 3 bases at V and 0 bases at J, leaving 6 bases unmatched. The length of the CDR3 is 16 residues. The DNA of the CDR3 is TGTGCCAGCAGTGATCGCGCGGGGGTGAGCACAGATACGCAGTATTTT. This encodes CASSDRAGVSTDTQYF.

The chain carries TRBV5-1 and TRBJ2-3, with D maybe TRBD2 (5 bases). Deletions cut 2 bases from V and 4 bases from J, with 17 bases between. The germline V gene encodes CDR1 SGHRS and CDR2 YFSETQ. This CDR3 region has 16 residues. CDR3 protein: CASSFSGSRSPDTQYF. The CDR3 region has the DNA TGCGCCAGCAGCTTTTCGGGGTCTAGATCTCCAGATACGCAGTATTTT.

This clone has a handful of counts. The V and J genes are TRBV15 and TRBJ1-4; 10 bases agree with TRBD1. Germline V lookup: CDR1 LNHNV, CDR2 YYDKDF (reference sequence). The trim removed 1 base at V and 7 bases at J, leaving 9 bases unmatched. The CDR3 is made up of 17 amino acids. The CDR3 coding sequence is TGTGCCACCAGCAGAGGGGCCCGACAGGGGGCGCGTGAAAAACTGTTTTTT. It codes for CATSRGARQGAREKLFF.

This clone came up a few times. The V gene is TRBV7-2, the J gene TRBJ2-7; D may be TRBD2 (6 bases). Germline values: CDR1 SGHTA, CDR2 FQGNSA. V was shortened by 0 bases and J by 4 bases, with 13 bases between the two germline ends. CDR3 length: 15 amino acids. The CDR3 bases are TGTGCCAGCAGCTTAGCGGATTACGGGGGTTACGAGCAGTACTTC. Translation gives CASSLADYGGYEQYF.

The genes are TRBV7-2 and TRBJ1-4, with D perhaps matching TRBD1 (5 bases). V was trimmed by 5 bases and J by 8 bases, leaving 21 bases between them. The germline gives CDR1 SGHTA, CDR2 FQGNSA. This CDR3 comprises 16 residues. CDR3 coding DNA: TGTGCCAGCAGCCAGTCCCTCACATTTGGGGGGGAAAAACTGTTTTTT. It yields the protein CASSQSLTFGGEKLFF.

The chain recombines TRBV7-8 with TRBJ1-5; TRBD1 matches 11 bases. Germline V gene sequence: CDR1 SGHVS, CDR2 FQNEAQ. The CDR3 contains 16 residues. V lost 7 bases, J lost 5 bases, and 10 bases stayed unmatched. Here the CDR3 DNA reads TGTGCCAGCACCCCTGGGACAGGGGGGATCGATCAGCCCCAGCATTTT. Translation: CASTPGTGGIDQPQHF.

This chain joins TRBV30 and TRBJ2-4, with a weak D call TRBD2 (5 bases). V was pared by 0 bases and J by 13 bases, with 10 bases between. Per the germline V gene, CDR1 is GTSNPN and CDR2 is SVGIG (reference sequence). CDR3 length equals 11 residues. CDR3 bases: TGTGCCTGGAGTGTAGAGAGGGCCCAGTACTTC. It codes for CAWSVERAQYF.

V and J are TRBV7-9 and TRBJ2-5; D not resolved. Germline V lookup: CDR1 SEHNR, CDR2 FQNEAQ (reference sequence). Trimming removed 6 bases at V and 1 base at J, with 12 bases between. This CDR3 spans 14 amino acids. Written as DNA, the CDR3 is TGTGCCAGCAGTTCACATTCCCCCCAAGAGACCCAGTACTTC. Its protein is CASSSHSPQETQYF.

The chain links TRBV27 to TRBJ2-2; TRBD1 matches at 11 bases. Trimming at V came to 6 bases and at J to 1 base, leaving 4 bases not matched to a gene. This CDR3 has 16 residues. Germline-derived CDR1 and CDR2 are MNHEY and SMNVEV (reference sequence). DNA for the CDR3: TGTGCCAGCAGGGGACAGGGGGTGTTGAACACCGGGGAGCTGTTTTTT. It codes for CASRGQGVLNTGELFF.

This chain connects TRBV2 to TRBJ1-6, with 7 positions matching TRBD1. The J segment lost 10 bases and the V segment lost 5 bases, leaving 20 bases of the junction unmatched. Germline CDR1 and CDR2: SNHLY and FYNNEI. The CDR3 runs 18 residues. The CDR3 reads CASSSPTGQVGGKSPLHF. In nucleotides, the CDR3 is TGTGCCAGCAGTTCTCCAACTGGACAGGTTGGGGGCAAGTCACCCCTCCACTTT.

This chain connects TRBV9 to TRBJ1-3; TRBD1 is a possible D gene (5 bases). Germline V gene sequence: CDR1 SGDLS, CDR2 YYNGEE. The V end was cut by 4 bases, the J end by 3 bases, with 14 bases between. This CDR3 is 15 amino acids long. CDR3 residues: CASSPTWGGGNTIYF. The CDR3 bases are TGTGCCAGCAGCCCCACTTGGGGCGGTGGAAACACCATATATTTT.

The chain combines TRBV19 with TRBJ1-5; 9 bases line up with TRBD1. The CDR3 covers 18 residues. Trimming cost V 8 bases and J 3 bases; bases outside gene matches: 17. Germline lookup yields CDR1 LNHDA and CDR2 SQIVND (reference sequence). The CDR3 DNA reads TGTGCCAGTCAGATGGGAGGGTCGGGACAGGGTTTCAATCAGCCCCAGCATTTT. The encoded protein is CASQMGGSGQGFNQPQHF.

The chain links TRBV7-9 to TRBJ2-1, with 12 bases that match TRBD2. The germline V gene has CDR1 SEHNR and CDR2 FQNEAQ (reference sequence). The CDR3 runs 16 residues. V gave up 5 bases and J gave up 7 bases; unmatched junction bases: 9. The CDR3 loop reads CASSPRLAGATNEQFF. CDR3 in DNA: TGTGCCAGCAGCCCCCGACTAGCGGGGGCTACAAATGAGCAGTTCTTC. Looking up the rest from reference TRBV7-9 and TRBJ2-1 gives the full variable domain: DTGVSQNPRHKITKRGQNVTFRCDPISEHNRLYWYRQTLGQGPEFLTYFQNEAQLEKSRLLSDRFSAERPKGSFSTLEIQRTEQGDSAMYLCASSPRLAGATNEQFFGPGTRLTVL.

J is TRBJ2-7 and V is TRBV30, with a possible D match to TRBD2 (5 bases). This CDR3 contains 11 residues. The V end lost 4 bases, the J end lost 7 bases, and 11 bases lay between the germline ends. Germline CDR1 is GTSNPN and CDR2 is SVGIG (reference sequence). This CDR3 reads CAWTTSGEQYF. CDR3 nucleotide sequence: TGTGCCTGGACCACGTCGGGGGAGCAGTACTTC.

CDR3 residues: CASRPSGVSTGELFF. Written as DNA, the CDR3 is TGTGCCAGCAGGCCTAGCGGGGTTTCCACCGGGGAGCTGTTTTTT. J is TRBJ2-2 and V is TRBV28; 9 bases fit TRBD2. The CDR3 totals 15 residues. The J segment lost 4 bases and the V segment lost 6 bases, leaving 6 bases of the junction unmatched. Germline V CDR1 and CDR2: MDHEN, SYDVKM.